The rows below give T cell receptor beta chains drawn from one sample of a study of blood T cells in healthy people across ages. Using its own MiXCR run on the 5' RACE reads, TCRdb lists one record per CDR3 protein. There are around 1,000,000 distinct CDR3 sequences in the sample; 20% to 25% occur only once, and less than 0.85% lies in the top ten. A further study also used this sample, focusing on T cells of mothers and their children.

Sample: blood. These receptors all stem from a girl aged 2 to 10 in good health. Each CDR3 is given with its conserved first and last residue.

J gene: TRBJ2-7; V gene: TRBV20-1; CDR3 protein: CSANLGILGEQYF
J gene: TRBJ2-5; V gene: TRBV21-1; CDR3 protein: CASSKPSETQYF
J gene: TRBJ1-1; V gene: TRBV29-1; CDR3 protein: CSVDLMKGIPTEAFF
J gene: TRBJ1-6; V gene: TRBV12-3/TRBV12-4; CDR3 protein: CASSFIAEGQTYNSPLHF
J gene: NA; V gene: TRBV5-5; CDR3 protein: CASSVELGRTLAYEQYF
J gene: TRBJ2-1; V gene: TRBV5-1; CDR3 protein: CASSLVWTGGPNEQFF
J gene: TRBJ2-1; V gene: TRBV5-1; CDR3 protein: CASRNWGSSYNEQFF
J gene: TRBJ2-3; V gene: TRBV9; CDR3 protein: CASSTSGLTDTQYF
J gene: TRBJ2-5; V gene: TRBV4-1; CDR3 protein: CASSQGGGLEETQYF
J gene: TRBJ2-3; V gene: TRBV7-9; CDR3 protein: CASSPRWRGTSTDTQYF
J gene: TRBJ1-2; V gene: TRBV29-1; CDR3 protein: CSVGGGGLDYGYTF
J gene: TRBJ2-5; V gene: TRBV3-1; CDR3 protein: CASQSGETQYF
J gene: NA; V gene: TRBV20-1; CDR3 protein: CSADSSLTQYF
J gene: TRBJ2-7; V gene: TRBV7-2; CDR3 protein: CASSWGRDRAEMQYF
J gene: TRBJ1-2; V gene: TRBV29-1; CDR3 protein: CSVDSDYGYTF
J gene: TRBJ2-1; V gene: TRBV7-3; CDR3 protein: CASSYRASGKRNEQFF
J gene: TRBJ2-7; V gene: TRBV4-2; CDR3 protein: CASSQVATAGMYEQYF
J gene: TRBJ1-4; V gene: TRBV10-3; CDR3 protein: CAISEDSSGEKLFF
J gene: TRBJ1-1; V gene: TRBV7-2; CDR3 protein: CASSLTSTPNTEAFF
J gene: NA; V gene: TRBV12-3/TRBV12-4; CDR3 protein: CASSGDVNNEQFF
J gene: NA; V gene: TRBV10-2; CDR3 protein: CASSMAGGEQFF
J gene: TRBJ2-1; V gene: TRBV4-3; CDR3 protein: CASSQGSGGANEQFF
J gene: TRBJ2-1; V gene: TRBV6-1; CDR3 protein: CASTTSSISGRSYNEQFF
J gene: TRBJ2-1; V gene: TRBV4-2; CDR3 protein: CASSQESATNNEQFF
J gene: TRBJ2-5; V gene: TRBV4-3; CDR3 protein: CASSRDRGGQETQYF
J gene: TRBJ2-5; V gene: TRBV20-1; CDR3 protein: CSADLGLAGETQYF
J gene: NA; V gene: TRBV29-1; CDR3 protein: CSAGQGSEQFF
J gene: TRBJ2-3; V gene: TRBV20-1; CDR3 protein: CSALAGGSDTQYF
J gene: TRBJ2-7; V gene: TRBV7-2; CDR3 protein: CASSTSPGVSCEQYF
J gene: TRBJ1-6; V gene: TRBV2; CDR3 protein: CASTPGYSYNSPLHF
J gene: TRBJ2-5; V gene: TRBV29-1; CDR3 protein: CSVENLGEAETQYF
J gene: TRBJ2-5; V gene: TRBV12-3/TRBV12-4; CDR3 protein: CASRSEVETQYF
J gene: TRBJ2-7; V gene: TRBV6-2/TRBV6-3; CDR3 protein: CASSKTLSSYEQYF
J gene: TRBJ2-5; V gene: TRBV12-3/TRBV12-4; CDR3 protein: CASSAPDQETQYF
J gene: TRBJ2-2; V gene: TRBV7-9; CDR3 protein: CASSLGGPANTGELFF
J gene: TRBJ2-1; V gene: TRBV20-1; CDR3 protein: CSARVAGGDEQFF
J gene: TRBJ2-4; V gene: TRBV2; CDR3 protein: CASRIQGMPKNIQYF
J gene: TRBJ1-4; V gene: TRBV29-1; CDR3 protein: CSVEVVDEAEKLFF
J gene: NA; V gene: TRBV19; CDR3 protein: CASSIAGTSINEQFF
J gene: TRBJ1-4; V gene: TRBV4-1; CDR3 protein: CASRATGGGEKLFF
J gene: NA; V gene: TRBV20-1; CDR3 protein: CSARDIEAGYEQYF
J gene: TRBJ2-1; V gene: TRBV12-3/TRBV12-4; CDR3 protein: CASSFLRGQVANEQFF
J gene: TRBJ1-4; V gene: TRBV12-3/TRBV12-4; CDR3 protein: CASSSSGGDEKLFF
J gene: TRBJ2-5; V gene: TRBV29-1; CDR3 protein: CSVVEDTNPPETQYF
J gene: TRBJ1-1; V gene: TRBV5-4; CDR3 protein: CASSLMGSQNTEAFF
J gene: TRBJ1-4; V gene: TRBV9; CDR3 protein: CASSPGVGQAEKLFF
J gene: TRBJ1-1; V gene: TRBV4-3; CDR3 protein: CASSSDDRSEAFF
J gene: TRBJ2-5; V gene: TRBV3-1; CDR3 protein: CASSPWTPQETQYF
J gene: TRBJ1-2; V gene: TRBV2; CDR3 protein: CASSGYRGGHGYTF
J gene: TRBJ1-2; V gene: TRBV20-1; CDR3 protein: CSAFNTGGPWHGYTF
J gene: TRBJ1-4; V gene: TRBV20-1; CDR3 protein: CSARPPGATNEKLFF